A selection of T cell receptor beta chains follows, all from one sample in a study of cytomegalovirus exposure and HLA in healthy donors. Sequenced by immunoSEQ multiplex PCR; TCRdb stores in-frame clones only, minus some. The data show about 160,000 clones, and the top ten clones hold roughly 1.3%. The specimen was PBMCs. Receptors were obtained from an older woman in good health and CMV-seronegative. Each CDR3 is given with its conserved first and last residue. A D gene is named only where the DNA matches it firmly.

V gene	J gene	D gene	CDR3 protein	CDR3 DNA
TRBV28	TRBJ2-2	TRBD2	CASSFWRLAGGPGELFF	TGTGCCAGCAGTTTCTGGCGACTAGCGGGAGGGCCCGGGGAGCTGTTTTTT
TRBV7-2	TRBJ1-2	NA	CASSFPSYGYTF	TGTGCCAGCAGCTTCCCCTCCTATGGCTACACCTTC
TRBV4-1	TRBJ1-1	NA	CASSRGQGNTEAFF	TGCGCCAGCAGCCGGGGACAAGGGAACACTGAAGCTTTCTTT
TRBV2	TRBJ2-7	TRBD1	CASSRDRGSPYEQYF	TGTGCCAGCAGCCGGGACAGGGGGTCCCCCTACGAGCAGTACTTC
TRBV27	TRBJ1-5	NA	CASSSRHTNQPQHF	TGTGCCAGCAGTTCCCGACACACCAATCAGCCCCAGCATTTT
TRBV30	TRBJ2-3	NA	CAWSFRDTDTQYF	TGTGCCTGGAGTTTCCGGGACACAGATACGCAGTATTTT
TRBV9	TRBJ1-2	NA	CASSVENRPGYTF	TGTGCCAGCAGCGTAGAGAACAGGCCTGGCTACACCTTC
TRBV9	TRBJ2-1	NA	CASSVGGAGANEQFF	TGTGCCAGCAGCGTAGGGGGAGCGGGCGCCAATGAGCAGTTCTTC
TRBV10-3	TRBJ1-2	NA	CAISESTGPGGYTF	TGTGCCATCAGTGAGTCAACCGGGCCGGGGGGCTACACCTTC
TRBV18	TRBJ2-3	TRBD1	CASSFGQGTDTQYF	TGTGCCAGCTCCTTCGGACAGGGCACAGATACGCAGTATTTT
TRBV30	TRBJ2-1	TRBD1	CAFSQGNYNEQFF	TGTGCCTTTTCACAGGGGAACTACAATGAGCAGTTCTTC
TRBV5-1	TRBJ2-1	TRBD2	CASSFGLADYNEQFF	TGCGCCAGCAGCTTCGGACTAGCGGACTACAATGAGCAGTTCTTC
TRBV6-5	TRBJ2-7	TRBD1	CASSSTGPAYEQYF	TGTGCCAGCAGTTCGACAGGGCCAGCCTACGAGCAGTACTTC
TRBV6-5	TRBJ2-7	TRBD1	CASSYTRQGRGYEQYF	TGTGCCAGCAGTTACACACGACAGGGTCGTGGGTACGAGCAGTACTTC
TRBV5-1	TRBJ2-7	NA	CASSTSSYEQYF	TGCGCCAGCAGCACCAGCTCCTACGAGCAGTACTTC
TRBV2	TRBJ2-3	TRBD2	CASTRLALTDTQYF	TGTGCCAGCACCCGACTAGCGCTCACAGATACGCAGTATTTT
TRBV6-1	TRBJ1-3	NA	CASSEGALLSGNTIYF	TGTGCCAGCAGTGAGGGGGCGCTTCTCTCTGGAAACACCATATATTTT
TRBV9	TRBJ2-2	NA	CASSVGPTGELFF	TGTGCCAGCAGCGTAGGTCCAACCGGGGAGCTGTTTTTT
TRBV7-2	TRBJ2-3	TRBD2	CASSSRLAGGTDTQYF	TGTGCCAGCAGCTCTCGACTAGCGGGGGGGACAGATACGCAGTATTTT
TRBV2	TRBJ1-4	NA	CASTLGAATNEKLFF	TGTGCCAGCACGCTGGGGGCGGCGACTAATGAAAAACTGTTTTTT
TRBV7-2	TRBJ1-1	NA	CASSLDWGPGAEAFF	TGTGCCAGCAGCTTAGATTGGGGGCCAGGCGCTGAAGCTTTCTTT
TRBV27	TRBJ1-2	NA	CASSFAGAGYTF	TGTGCCAGCAGTTTTGCAGGGGCCGGCTACACCTTC
TRBV5-1	TRBJ2-5	NA	CASSPAGQETQYF	TGCGCCAGCAGCCCGGCGGGCCAAGAGACCCAGTACTTC
TRBV5-1	TRBJ1-3	NA	CASSLGMRKSRNTIYF	TGCGCCAGCAGCTTGGGCATGAGGAAGAGCAGAAACACCATATATTTT